Below are 15 T cell receptor beta chains sequenced from a single sample in a study of cytomegalovirus exposure and HLA in healthy donors. PCR involved 60 Vbeta and 13 Jbeta primers. Sequencing used immunoSEQ multiplex PCR; TCRdb keeps in-frame clones, though not all of them. There are around 150,000 clones in the sample; about four fifths occur only once, and about 5.6% lies in the top ten. The sample was PBMCs. The receptors originated from a man younger than 40 in good health and CMV-seropositive.

This clone appeared once. The chain is built from TRBV6-5 and TRBJ2-7; 8 bases are a match to TRBD2. Germline V gene lookup returns CDR1 MNHEY and CDR2 SVGAGI. Unmatched junction bases numbered 10, after V lost 4 bases and J lost 5 bases. The CDR3 runs 15 residues. The CDR3 sequence: CASSLAGSMSHEQYF. CDR3 in DNA: TGTGCCAGCAGTTTAGCGGGAAGCATGTCCCACGAGCAGTACTTC.

The V and J genes are TRBV7-9 and TRBJ1-1; no clear D gene. Germline V CDR1 and CDR2: SEHNR, FQNEAQ (reference sequence). V was cut by 4 bases and J by 0 bases, with 21 bases left in between. This CDR3 is 18 amino acids long. DNA of the CDR3: TGTGCCAGCAGCTCACCTTACCCCGGGAGCCCAATGAACACTGAAGCTTTCTTT. Amino acid sequence: CASSSPYPGSPMNTEAFF.

V gene TRBV7-6 combines with J gene TRBJ1-1; D not certain. Germline CDR1 is SGHVS and CDR2 is FNYEAQ. V lost 1 base and J 4 bases, leaving 10 bases between the germline ends. The CDR3 spans 14 residues. The CDR3, as DNA: TGTGCCAGCAGCTTAGGGAGAGGGAGCACTGAAGCTTTCTTT. Amino acids: CASSLGRGSTEAFF.

This chain joins TRBV18 and TRBJ2-1; 12 bases are a match to TRBD2. This CDR3 region has 19 residues. With 2 bases clipped from V and 0 bases from J, the junction kept 8 bases outside the gene matches. Germline V gene sequence: CDR1 KGHSH, CDR2 LQKENI. CDR3 residues: CASSPYTSGGTSSYNEQFF. CDR3 sequence (DNA): TGTGCCAGCTCACCATATACTAGCGGGGGGACTAGCTCCTACAATGAGCAGTTCTTC.

J is TRBJ2-2 and V is TRBV6-5; perhaps TRBD1 as D (6 bases). Germline V gives CDR1 MNHEY, CDR2 SVGAGI. The CDR3 runs 14 residues. Trimming removed 3 bases at V and 7 bases at J, with 12 bases between. This chain's CDR3 is CASSYGGRVGELFF. CDR3 nucleotides: TGTGCCAGCAGTTATGGGGGCCGGGTCGGGGAGCTGTTTTTT.

The rearrangement uses TRBV27 and TRBJ2-7; 9 nucleotides match TRBD2. Germline CDR1 is MNHEY and CDR2 is SMNVEV (reference sequence). The CDR3 has 15 amino acids. Trimming at V came to 4 bases and at J to 5 bases, leaving 9 bases not matched to a gene. For the CDR3, the DNA is TGTGCCAGCAGTTCCTCCGGGACTAGCATCCACGAGCAGTACTTC. Translating gives CASSSSGTSIHEQYF.

V is TRBV6-7 and J is TRBJ2-1; D is ambiguous. TRBV6-7 is recorded as an ORF, its role being uncertain. The CDR3 runs 12 residues. V lost 4 bases and J 5 bases, leaving 6 bases between the germline ends. The CDR3 spells CASSCHNNEQFF. The CDR3 DNA sequence: TGTGCCAGCAGTTGTCACAACAATGAGCAGTTCTTC.

The V gene is TRBV27, the J gene TRBJ2-5; TRBD2 matches at 12 bases. V shed 5 bases, J shed 4 bases, and the junction held 17 bases outside the gene matches. CDR1 is MNHEY, CDR2 SMNVEV, per germline (reference sequence). The CDR3 totals 19 residues. The CDR3 DNA follows: TGTGCCAGCAGTCCTCGACTAGCGGGAGATGTAATAGGCGGAGAGACCCAGTACTTC. This encodes CASSPRLAGDVIGGETQYF.

The chain links TRBV10-3 to TRBJ2-7; 7 bases are a match to TRBD1. There are 13 residues in the CDR3. V shed 6 bases and J 1 base; nucleotides not matched to a gene: 3. CDR1 ENHRY and CDR2 SYGVKD come from the germline V gene. The CDR3 sequence: CAISGTESYEQYF. DNA of the CDR3: TGTGCCATCAGCGGGACAGAGTCCTACGAGCAGTACTTC.

The chain uses TRBV7-2 and TRBJ2-3; 13 bases align to TRBD2. The germline gives CDR1 SGHTA, CDR2 FQGNSA. The V gene end was trimmed by 7 bases and the J gene end by 5 bases; junction bases not matched to a gene: 6. This CDR3 comprises 15 residues. CDR3 residues: CASNLRTSGGDTQYF. CDR3 DNA sequence: TGTGCCAGCAACCTAAGGACTAGCGGGGGAGATACGCAGTATTTT.

CDR3 bases: TGTGCCAGTAGTACCAGGACAGGGAATGGCAAAAACATTCAGTACTTC. The encoded protein is CASSTRTGNGKNIQYF. The chain has TRBV19 and TRBJ2-4; 8 nucleotides line up with TRBD1. The CDR3 runs to 16 residues. The junction had 8 bases not matched to a gene; V was cut back by 4 bases and J by 3 bases. Germline lookup yields CDR1 LNHDA and CDR2 SQIVND (reference sequence).

This chain links TRBV5-8 with TRBJ2-2; a possible D gene is TRBD1 (5 bases). Trimming pared 2 bases from V and 7 bases from J, leaving 12 bases between. This CDR3 spans 14 amino acids. CDR1 SGHTS and CDR2 YDEGEE come from the germline V gene. DNA of the CDR3: TGTGCCAGCAGCTTTGAACAGGAATTCGGGGAGCTGTTTTTT. Amino acids: CASSFEQEFGELFF.

This clone showed up just once. CDR3 amino acids: CASSELGEGLYQETQYF. CDR3 bases: TGTGCCAGCAGTGAGCTAGGGGAGGGCCTCTACCAAGAGACCCAGTACTTC. The chain couples TRBV2 to TRBJ2-5, with TRBD2 identical over 7 bases. The CDR3 is made up of 17 amino acids. The J segment lost 0 bases and the V segment lost 3 bases, leaving 10 bases of the junction unmatched. Germline V gives CDR1 SNHLY, CDR2 FYNNEI. Filled out from reference TRBV2 and TRBJ2-5, the complete variable domain reads EPEVTQTPSHQVTQMGQEVILRCVPISNHLYFYWYRQILGQKVEFLVSFYNNEISEKSEIFDDQFSVERPDGSNFTLKIRSTKLEDSAMYFCASSELGEGLYQETQYFGPGTRLLVL.

The CDR3 protein is CASSEQGAQETQYF. CDR3 DNA sequence: TGTGCCAGCAGTGAACAGGGGGCGCAGGAGACCCAGTACTTC. The chain recombines TRBV6-1 with TRBJ2-5; 8 nucleotides align to TRBD1. The CDR3 runs to 14 residues. The V and J ends lost 2 bases and 5 bases, in that order; junction bases with no gene match: 4. Per the germline V gene, CDR1 is MNHNS and CDR2 is SASEGT.

CDR3 protein: CASSRTGGEAQYF. The CDR3 bases are TGTGCCAGCAGCCGAACAGGGGGCGAGGCCCAGTACTTC. The V and J genes are TRBV7-9 and TRBJ2-5; 9 bases align to TRBD1. The CDR3 covers 13 residues. The J segment lost 9 bases and the V segment lost 5 bases, leaving 7 bases of the junction unmatched. CDR1 and CDR2 from the germline V gene are SEHNR and FQNEAQ (reference sequence).